The 21 T cell receptor beta chains below come from one sample, sequenced in a study of blood T cell repertoires in COVID-19. TCRdb's copy holds only in-frame clones and misses some; the assay was immunoSEQ multiplex PCR. Here the sample spans 100,000 to 150,000 clones, roughly 87% being singletons. The sample was peripheral blood. The receptors stem from a woman of 80 years or more with acute or convalescent COVID-19.

This chain links TRBV18 with TRBJ1-5, with TRBD1 as a possible D gene (6 bases). The CDR3 spans 16 residues. V lost 3 bases, J lost 3 bases, and 15 bases lay in between. CDR1 is KGHSH, CDR2 LQKENI, per germline. The CDR3 here is CASSPTGTRVNQPQHF. The CDR3 bases are TGTGCCAGCTCACCTACAGGGACTAGGGTCAATCAGCCCCAGCATTTT.

This clone was counted a single time. The V and J genes are TRBV4-1 and TRBJ2-3; D is undetermined. V lost 1 base, J lost 5 bases, and 7 bases lay in between. Germline CDR1 MGHRA, CDR2 YSYEKL. The CDR3 has 13 residues. This CDR3 reads CASSQASKDTQYF. As DNA, the CDR3 is TGCGCCAGCAGCCAAGCGTCTAAAGATACGCAGTATTTT.

This chain connects TRBV29-1 to TRBJ1-2; TRBD1 matches 7 bases. The CDR3 covers 15 residues. The junction had 11 bases not matched to a gene; V was cut back by 5 bases and J by 2 bases. Germline CDR1 is SQVTM and CDR2 is ANQGSEA. CDR3 nucleotides: TGCAGCGTTTCCATCCCAGGGGGATTAAACTATGGCTACACCTTC. Its protein is CSVSIPGGLNYGYTF.

The gene calls are TRBV28 and TRBJ2-7; TRBD1 is a possible D gene (6 bases). The CDR3 runs to 14 residues. Trimming pared 6 bases from V and 3 bases from J, leaving 15 bases between. The germline V gene has CDR1 MDHEN and CDR2 SYDVKM. CDR3 in amino acids: CASRADRMGYEQYF. The CDR3 nucleotides read TGTGCCAGCAGGGCCGACAGGATGGGCTACGAGCAGTACTTC.

This clone is a singleton in its sample. This CDR3 is CAINRGINYGYTF. The CDR3 DNA follows: TGTGCCATCAATAGGGGAATTAACTATGGCTACACCTTC. This chain links TRBV10-3 with TRBJ1-2; the D gene is possibly TRBD1 (5 bases). V lost 7 bases and J 1 base, leaving 10 bases between the germline ends. Germline CDR1 is ENHRY and CDR2 is SYGVKD. The CDR3 length is 13 residues.

J is TRBJ1-2 and V is TRBV5-4, with D tentatively TRBD1 (5 bases). Trimming left V 4 bases short and J 0 bases short, with 10 bases between. The V gene's germline CDR1 is SGHNT and CDR2 YYREEE (reference sequence). This CDR3 contains 14 residues. The CDR3 loop is CASSRSTANYGYTF. CDR3 nucleotide sequence: TGTGCCAGCAGCAGATCGACAGCTAACTATGGCTACACCTTC.

The V call is TRBV7-3, the J call TRBJ2-2; 8 bases agree with TRBD2. Trimming at V came to 1 base and at J to 1 base, leaving 14 bases not matched to a gene. The CDR3 sequence is 20 residues long. The germline V gene encodes CDR1 SGHTA and CDR2 FQGTGA. The CDR3 nucleotides are TGTGCCAGCAGCTTAATGGGAGATCCCAGCGGGGGCGGGAACACCGGGGAGCTGTTTTTT. This sequence encodes CASSLMGDPSGGGNTGELFF.

The J gene is TRBJ2-5, the V gene TRBV7-9, with a weak D call TRBD1 (5 bases). Germline V CDR1 and CDR2: SEHNR, FQNEAQ (reference sequence). The ends were cut back, 7 bases at V and 1 base at J, with 10 bases in the middle. The CDR3 has 13 residues. This chain's CDR3 is CASTLDSQETQYF. For the CDR3, the DNA is TGTGCCAGCACCCTCGACAGCCAAGAGACCCAGTACTTC.

In its sample, this clone was seen a few times. The chain has TRBV24-1 and TRBJ1-1, with 8 positions matching TRBD1. J was trimmed by 6 bases and V by 7 bases; bases with no gene match: 9. Per germline, CDR1 KGHDR and CDR2 SFDVKD. The CDR3 totals 14 residues. CDR3 in amino acids: CATSQGQGDAEAFF. CDR3 DNA: TGTGCCACCAGCCAAGGACAGGGCGACGCTGAAGCTTTCTTT.

CDR3 sequence (DNA): TGCGCCAGCAGCAAGGGGACAGAAGACAATGAGCAGTTCTTC. Translating gives CASSKGTEDNEQFF. The chain links TRBV5-1 to TRBJ2-1; 7 positions agree with TRBD1. With 4 bases clipped from V and 5 bases from J, the junction kept 6 bases outside the gene matches. This CDR3 has 14 amino acids. CDR1 is SGHRS, CDR2 YFSETQ, per germline.

The chain recombines TRBV27 with TRBJ2-1; 7 bases match TRBD2. V dropped 4 bases and J dropped 12; count of bases not matched to a gene: 9. Looked up from germline, CDR1 is MNHEY and CDR2 is SMNVEV (reference sequence). The CDR3 is 13 residues long. In DNA, the CDR3 is TGTGCCAGCAGTTCCAGGGAGGGCAATTGGCAGTTCTTC. It specifies CASSSREGNWQFF.

This clone appeared a few times. The chain joins TRBV18 to TRBJ1-1, with a tentative D call TRBD1 (6 bases). CDR1 and CDR2 from the germline V gene are KGHSH and LQKENI. The germline V and J ends were trimmed by 4 bases and 2 bases, with 17 bases remaining between them. The CDR3 is 16 residues long. CDR3 region: CASSRTTTGLNTEAFF. The DNA of the CDR3 is TGTGCCAGCTCACGAACTACTACAGGGCTTAACACTGAAGCTTTCTTT.

CDR3 sequence: CASSQDPVRPDGYTF. In nucleotides, the CDR3 is TGCGCCAGCAGCCAAGATCCAGTACGTCCCGATGGCTACACCTTC. The chain links TRBV4-3 to TRBJ1-2; the D is unclear. The V and J ends lost 0 bases and 6 bases respectively, with 14 bases between them. The CDR3 spans 15 residues. Germline V gene lookup returns CDR1 LGHNA and CDR2 YSLEER.

The genes are TRBV9 and TRBJ2-2; possibly TRBD2 for D (6 bases). Germline V gene data show CDR1 as SGDLS and CDR2 as YYNGEE. Trimming pared 2 bases from V and 2 bases from J, leaving 13 bases between. This CDR3 is built from 16 residues. CDR3 amino acids: CASSVEGPENTGELFF. CDR3 nucleotide sequence: TGTGCCAGCAGCGTGGAGGGGCCCGAAAACACCGGGGAGCTGTTTTTT.

CDR3 region: CASSKDRGNTGELFF. For the CDR3, the DNA is TGCGCCAGCAGTAAAGACAGGGGCAACACCGGGGAGCTGTTTTTT. The genes are TRBV5-1 and TRBJ2-2; 8 positions match TRBD1. Trimming removed 5 bases from V and 2 bases from J; junction bases left unmatched: 5. Germline lookup yields CDR1 SGHRS and CDR2 YFSETQ. This CDR3 comprises 15 residues.

V and J are TRBV6-2 or TRBV6-3 and TRBJ2-7; D is perhaps TRBD1 (6 bases). CDR3 size: 15 residues. Germline CDR1 is MNHEY and CDR2 is SVGEGT. Trimming shortened V by 4 bases and J by 4 bases, and 17 bases separated the two germline ends. Here the CDR3 reads CASSSGGQPVYEQYF. The CDR3 DNA is TGTGCCAGCAGTTCCGGAGGACAGCCGGTTTACGAGCAGTACTTC.

This clone was recorded only once. The chain employs TRBV19 and TRBJ1-4, with 7 bases that match TRBD1. V trimming: 4 bases; J trimming: 7 bases; junction bases outside the gene matches: 9. CDR1 is LNHDA, CDR2 SQIVND, per germline (reference sequence). The CDR3 contains 15 residues. CDR3 amino acids: CASSTDRANLEKLFF. CDR3 in DNA: TGTGCCAGTAGTACCGACAGGGCCAACCTTGAAAAACTGTTTTTT.

The chain combines TRBV28 with TRBJ2-7, with D maybe TRBD2 (5 bases). The germline V gene has CDR1 MDHEN and CDR2 SYDVKM. The CDR3 totals 17 residues. V dropped 4 bases and J dropped 0 bases, with 19 bases sitting between them. The CDR3 DNA reads as TGTGCCAGCAGTTCCCCACCCGGACTTGGGAGCTCCTACGAGCAGTACGTC. This codes for CASSSPPGLGSSYEQYV.

This chain connects TRBV18 to TRBJ1-1, with D unclear. CDR3 size: 14 residues. Per germline, CDR1 KGHSH and CDR2 LQKENI. V was shortened by 5 bases and J by 1 base, with 11 bases between the two germline ends. The CDR3 DNA reads TGTGCCAGCTCAGAATACGCCGGGAACACTGAAGCTTTCTTT. Amino acid sequence: CASSEYAGNTEAFF.

The V and J genes are TRBV23-1 and TRBJ1-6, with 10 bases that match TRBD1. TRBV23-1 is marked as an open reading frame, function uncertain. V gave up 4 bases and J gave up 9 bases; unmatched junction bases: 6. The CDR3 contains 15 residues. The chain's CDR3 is CASSLSGTGASPLHF. The CDR3 DNA sequence: TGCGCCAGCAGTCTCTCCGGGACAGGGGCTTCACCCCTCCACTTT.

V is TRBV18 and J is TRBJ2-7, with 12 bases lining up with TRBD2. V dropped 4 bases and J dropped 7; count of bases not matched to a gene: 11. The CDR3 runs 16 residues. The germline CDR1 and CDR2 sequences are KGHSH and LQKENI. CDR3 sequence: CASSLRTSGDPGEQYV. CDR3 bases: TGTGCCAGCTCACTTAGGACTAGCGGGGACCCGGGGGAGCAGTACGTC.